The sequence of this T cell receptor beta chain was determined in a study of shared clonotypes between healthy human individuals. Germline loops: CDR1 SGHRS, CDR2 YFSETQ. V lost 1 base to trimming and J lost 3 bases, with 3 bases between them. The CDR3 runs to 12 residues. As to this clone: Its matching antigen is unknown. The sample carries other DNA sequences with the same CDR3.

Healthy and HIV-negative, the adult donors had no recent acute infections or vaccinations. Findings of the study overall: The sampled material consisted only of blood, and tissue repertoires are likely to differ.

Researchers sequenced unsorted PBMC DNA using ten immunoSEQ deep assay plates. This table comes from immunoSEQ multiplex PCR, and its TCRdb copy is limited to in-frame clones, with some not included. The table shows more than 400,000 clones, with 70% to 85% occurring only once. This TCR was sampled from a woman between 40 and 55 years old in good health. Some clones in this sample may be carry-over from other donors' samples. V gene TRBV5-1 combines with J gene TRBJ2-3; D call uncertain. What was sequenced was PBMCs. CDR3 in amino acids: CASSLTTDTQYF. The CDR3 DNA is TGCGCCAGCAGCTTGACGACAGATACGCAGTATTTT.